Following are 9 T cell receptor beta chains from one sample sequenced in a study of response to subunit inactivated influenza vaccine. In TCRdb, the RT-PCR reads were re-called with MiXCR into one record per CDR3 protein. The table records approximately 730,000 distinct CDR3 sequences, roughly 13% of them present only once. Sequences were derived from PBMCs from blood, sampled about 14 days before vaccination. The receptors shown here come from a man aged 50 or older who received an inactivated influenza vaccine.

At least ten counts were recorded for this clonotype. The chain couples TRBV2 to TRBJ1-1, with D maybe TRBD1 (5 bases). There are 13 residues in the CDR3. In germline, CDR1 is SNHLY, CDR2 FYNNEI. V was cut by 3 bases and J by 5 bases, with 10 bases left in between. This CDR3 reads CASSDGRATEAFF. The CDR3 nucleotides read TGTGCCAGCAGTGACGGCAGGGCGACTGAAGCTTTCTTT. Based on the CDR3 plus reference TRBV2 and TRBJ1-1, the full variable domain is EPEVTQTPSHQVTQMGQEVILRCVPISNHLYFYWYRQILGQKVEFLVSFYNNEISEKSEIFDDQFSVERPDGSNFTLKIRSTKLEDSAMYFCASSDGRATEAFFGQGTRLTVV.

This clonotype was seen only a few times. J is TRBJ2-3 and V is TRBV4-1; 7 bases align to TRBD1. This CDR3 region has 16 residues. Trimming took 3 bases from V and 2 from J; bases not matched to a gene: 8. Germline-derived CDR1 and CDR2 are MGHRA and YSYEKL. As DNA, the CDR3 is TGCGCCAGCAGCCATGAAACGGGACAGTACACAGATACGCAGTATTTT. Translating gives CASSHETGQYTDTQYF.

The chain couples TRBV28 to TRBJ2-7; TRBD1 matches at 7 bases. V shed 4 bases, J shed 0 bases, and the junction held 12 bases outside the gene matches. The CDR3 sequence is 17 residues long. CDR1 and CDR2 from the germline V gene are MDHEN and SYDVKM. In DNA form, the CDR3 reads TGTGCCAGCAGTTCCCTCGGGACAGCCCGGAGCTCCTACGAGCAGTACTTC. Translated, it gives CASSSLGTARSSYEQYF.

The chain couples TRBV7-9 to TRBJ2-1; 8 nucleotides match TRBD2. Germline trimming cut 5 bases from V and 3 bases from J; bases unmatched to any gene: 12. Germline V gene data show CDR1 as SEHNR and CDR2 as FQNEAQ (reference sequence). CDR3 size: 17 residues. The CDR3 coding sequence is TGTGCCAGCAGCGCGCCGTTAGCGGGAACCCTCTACAATGAGCAGTTCTTC. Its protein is CASSAPLAGTLYNEQFF. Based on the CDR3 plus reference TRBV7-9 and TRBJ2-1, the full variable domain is DTGVSQNPRHKITKRGQNVTFRCDPISEHNRLYWYRQTLGQGPEFLTYFQNEAQLEKSRLLSDRFSAERPKGSFSTLEIQRTEQGDSAMYLCASSAPLAGTLYNEQFFGPGTRLTVL.

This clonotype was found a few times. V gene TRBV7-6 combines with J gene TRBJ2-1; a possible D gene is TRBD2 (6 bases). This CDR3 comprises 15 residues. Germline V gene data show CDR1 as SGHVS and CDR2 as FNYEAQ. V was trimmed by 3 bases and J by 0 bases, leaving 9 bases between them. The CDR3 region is CASSFSGLSYNEQFF. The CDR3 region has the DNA TGTGCCAGCAGCTTTAGCGGCCTCTCCTACAATGAGCAGTTCTTC.

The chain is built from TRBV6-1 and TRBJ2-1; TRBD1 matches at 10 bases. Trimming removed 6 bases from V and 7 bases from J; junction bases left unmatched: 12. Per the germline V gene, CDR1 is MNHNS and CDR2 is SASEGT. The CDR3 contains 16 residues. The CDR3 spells CASRPQDRGNMNEQFF. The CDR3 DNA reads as TGTGCCAGCAGACCCCAGGACAGGGGGAATATGAATGAGCAGTTCTTC.

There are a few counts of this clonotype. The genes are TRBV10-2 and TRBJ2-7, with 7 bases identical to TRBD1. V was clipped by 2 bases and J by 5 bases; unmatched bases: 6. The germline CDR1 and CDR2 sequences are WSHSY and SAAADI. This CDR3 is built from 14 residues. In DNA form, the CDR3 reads TGCGCCAGCAGTGAGCAGGGCAGGGGGAACGAGCAGTACTTC. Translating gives CASSEQGRGNEQYF.

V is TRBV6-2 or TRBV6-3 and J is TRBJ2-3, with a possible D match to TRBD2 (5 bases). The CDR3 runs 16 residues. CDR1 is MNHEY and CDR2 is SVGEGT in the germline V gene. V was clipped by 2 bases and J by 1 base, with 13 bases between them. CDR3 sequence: CASSYRTALGTDTQYF. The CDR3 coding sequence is TGTGCCAGCAGTTACCGGACTGCCCTCGGCACAGATACGCAGTATTTT.

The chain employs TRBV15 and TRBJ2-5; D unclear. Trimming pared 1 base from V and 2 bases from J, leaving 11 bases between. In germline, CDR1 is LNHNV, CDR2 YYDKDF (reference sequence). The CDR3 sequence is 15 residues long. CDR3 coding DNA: TGTGCCACCAGCAGAGTCAGACTCGCTCAAGAGACCCAGTACTTC. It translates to CATSRVRLAQETQYF.